The rows below give T cell receptor beta chains drawn from one sample of a study of immune evolution from preneoplasia to lung adenocarcinoma. Here immunoSEQ multiplex PCR was the method, and the copy in TCRdb shows in-frame clones only, minus some. The sample gives 39,000 or so clones, 70% to 80% of which show up once; approximately 4.8% is in the top ten. The sample consisted of FFPE invasive lung adenocarcinoma tissue. The receptors come from a person aged 55 to 70 with lung adenocarcinoma. Each CDR3 is given without its conserved first and last residue. Each record gives: V gene, J gene, CDR3 protein.

TRBV21-1,TRBJ2-7,ASSKASGSHHEQY
TRBV2,TRBJ1-5,ASSGTGGWQPQH
TRBV18,TRBJ2-5,ASSQSAGPETQY
TRBV5-1,TRBJ2-7,ASSLAAGGTYEQY
TRBV7-2,TRBJ2-1,ASSPRLAAYNEQF
TRBV5-1,TRBJ2-7,ASSFGGPSYEQY
TRBV7-2,TRBJ1-2,ASSLSMGDDGYT
TRBV6-5,TRBJ2-7,ASLGTNSYEQY
TRBV7-2,TRBJ2-7,ASSLGFGSGRSSYEQY
TRBV28,TRBJ1-5,ASSFLGGEYSNQPQH
TRBV5-1,TRBJ1-2,ASSLEAGAYGYT